Listed here are 17 T cell receptor beta chains from one sample, sequenced in a study of shared clonotypes between healthy human individuals. Sequencing used immunoSEQ multiplex PCR; TCRdb keeps in-frame clones, though not all of them. The sample contains around 1.5 million clones, 95% to 99% of which appear only once. Sequenced input: naive CD4+ T cells sorted from blood. Subset reported: CD45RA+ positively selected. The receptors come from a man aged 25-45 years in good health.

The gene calls are TRBV11-2 and TRBJ2-7, with D maybe TRBD2 (5 bases). Trimming took off 1 base at V and 6 bases at J, with 22 bases between the two ends. The CDR3 sequence is 17 residues long. Germline CDR1 and CDR2: SGHAT and FQNNGV. CDR3: CASSLVGEGALKPEQYF. The CDR3 bases are TGTGCCAGCAGCTTAGTAGGTGAGGGCGCGTTGAAACCCGAGCAGTACTTC.

The rearrangement uses TRBV5-1 and TRBJ2-7, with D possibly TRBD1 on 6 matching bases. The CDR3 consists of 15 residues. Germline CDR1 is SGHRS and CDR2 is YFSETQ. The V gene lost 4 bases and the J gene lost 0 bases, with 14 bases spanning the gap. The CDR3 region is CASSLGTPYSYEQYF. CDR3 DNA: TGCGCCAGCAGCCTCGGGACACCTTACTCCTACGAGCAGTACTTC.

The chain joins TRBV9 to TRBJ2-5; possible D gene TRBD1, 6 bases. The V end lost 0 bases, the J end lost 4 bases, and 19 bases lay between the germline ends. Germline CDR1 reads SGDLS; CDR2 reads YYNGEE. The CDR3 runs 17 residues. The chain's CDR3 is CASSVDPPQGVSETQYF. CDR3 nucleotide sequence: TGTGCCAGCAGCGTAGACCCCCCACAGGGAGTGTCAGAGACCCAGTACTTC.

The V and J genes are TRBV10-2 and TRBJ2-1; 9 nucleotides align to TRBD2. The CDR3 runs to 14 residues. From germline, CDR1 is WSHSY and CDR2 SAAADI. J was trimmed by 4 bases and V by 7 bases; bases with no gene match: 5. CDR3 sequence reads: CASTIAGAYNEQFF. The CDR3 bases are TGCGCCAGCACTATAGCGGGAGCGTACAATGAGCAGTTCTTC.

The rearrangement joins TRBV28 to TRBJ2-7; tentative D call: TRBD1 (5 bases). The CDR3 contains 13 residues. Trimming removed 6 bases from V and 1 base from J, with 10 bases in between. Germline loops: CDR1 MDHEN, CDR2 SYDVKM. The CDR3 coding sequence is TGTGCCAGCAGCCCAGCAGGGTCCTACGAGCAGTACTTC. This gives the protein CASSPAGSYEQYF.

Concerning this clone: Different DNA sequences within this sample yield the same CDR3. This sequence joins TRBV18 and TRBJ2-7, with 10 bases matching TRBD1. V shed 3 bases, J shed 5 bases, and the junction held 1 base outside the gene matches. Looked up from germline, CDR1 is KGHSH and CDR2 is LQKENI. There are 13 residues in the CDR3. CDR3 protein: CASSPGTGDEQYF. For the CDR3, the DNA is TGTGCCAGCTCACCCGGGACAGGGGACGAGCAGTACTTC.

The chain combines TRBV28 with TRBJ2-2; 7 positions agree with TRBD1. CDR3 length: 17 amino acids. V gave up 4 bases and J gave up 2 bases; unmatched junction bases: 10. Germline loops: CDR1 MDHEN, CDR2 SYDVKM. CDR3 bases: TGTGCCAGCAGTTACCCGATGACAGGGAGAAACACCGGGGAGCTGTTTTTT. Encoded protein: CASSYPMTGRNTGELFF.

The V call is TRBV2, the J call TRBJ1-4; 9 bases map to TRBD1. The J segment lost 6 bases and the V segment lost 7 bases, leaving 6 bases of the junction unmatched. The CDR3 spans 14 residues. Germline lookup yields CDR1 SNHLY and CDR2 FYNNEI. The CDR3 nucleotides are TGTGCCAGCAACACAGGGGGCGCGGATGAAAAACTGTTTTTT. It encodes CASNTGGADEKLFF. The whole variable domain, remainder taken from reference TRBV2 and TRBJ1-4, is EPEVTQTPSHQVTQMGQEVILRCVPISNHLYFYWYRQILGQKVEFLVSFYNNEISEKSEIFDDQFSVERPDGSNFTLKIRSTKLEDSAMYFCASNTGGADEKLFFGSGTQLSVL.

With respect to this clone: Other nucleotide sequences from this sample produce the same CDR3. The rearrangement joins TRBV5-1 to TRBJ2-1; 7 positions agree with TRBD1. This CDR3 comprises 14 residues. V shed 3 bases, J shed 2 bases, and the junction held 2 bases outside the gene matches. The germline V gene encodes CDR1 SGHRS and CDR2 YFSETQ. The CDR3 sequence is CASSSGQAYNEQFF. In DNA, the CDR3 is TGCGCCAGCAGCTCTGGACAGGCCTACAATGAGCAGTTCTTC.

The chain combines TRBV7-9 with TRBJ2-1; 11 bases match TRBD1. This CDR3 region has 18 residues. Germline loops: CDR1 SEHNR, CDR2 FQNEAQ (reference sequence). V shed 4 bases, J shed 6 bases, and the junction held 14 bases outside the gene matches. This CDR3 reads CASSSRLPDRGLGNEQFF. CDR3 in DNA: TGTGCCAGCAGCTCCAGACTACCGGACAGGGGGCTGGGCAATGAGCAGTTCTTC.

The chain is built from TRBV5-1 and TRBJ2-7; D gene unclear. The V end was cut by 2 bases, the J end by 4 bases, with 4 bases between. Germline CDR1 is SGHRS and CDR2 is YFSETQ. The CDR3 extends over 11 amino acids. This chain's CDR3 is CASSFGYEQYF. Written as DNA, the CDR3 is TGCGCCAGCAGCTTTGGTTACGAGCAGTACTTC.

V is TRBV5-5 and J is TRBJ2-1; D is perhaps TRBD1 (6 bases). There are 17 residues in the CDR3. V was trimmed by 4 bases and J by 0 bases, leaving 17 bases between them. Looked up from germline, CDR1 is SGHKS and CDR2 is YYEKEE (reference sequence). This CDR3 reads CASSHLQGSPSYNEQFF. The DNA of the CDR3 is TGTGCCAGCAGCCACCTACAGGGTTCCCCCTCCTACAATGAGCAGTTCTTC.

This rearrangement joins TRBV7-8 to TRBJ2-3; a possible D gene is TRBD2 (5 bases). Germline lookup yields CDR1 SGHVS and CDR2 FQNEAQ. V lost 1 base to trimming and J lost 0 bases, with 11 bases between them. The CDR3 runs 16 residues. The CDR3 here is CASSLGRRTSTDTQYF. In DNA form, the CDR3 reads TGTGCCAGCAGCTTAGGCCGGCGGACTAGCACAGATACGCAGTATTTT.

DNA of the CDR3: TGTGCCAGTAGTATTAATTTTACCCAGTACTTC. Translated, it gives CASSINFTQYF. This rearrangement joins TRBV19 to TRBJ2-5, with no clear D. The CDR3 contains 11 residues. Per germline, CDR1 LNHDA and CDR2 SQIVND (reference sequence). Trimming took off 3 bases at V and 8 bases at J, with 7 bases between the two ends.

J is TRBJ1-5 and V is TRBV7-9, with D possibly TRBD1 on 6 matching bases. Germline CDR1 and CDR2: SEHNR and FQNEAQ (reference sequence). The CDR3 contains 15 residues. The V gene lost 1 base and the J gene lost 4 bases, with 11 bases spanning the gap. This CDR3 reads CASSLGTANNQPQHF. CDR3 in DNA: TGTGCCAGCAGCTTAGGGACAGCAAATAATCAGCCCCAGCATTTT.

V gene TRBV28 combines with J gene TRBJ2-1; D remains unclear. Per germline, CDR1 MDHEN and CDR2 SYDVKM. The CDR3 sequence is 12 residues long. Trimming stripped 6 bases from V and 4 bases from J, with 7 bases between. As DNA, the CDR3 is TGTGCCAGCAGCTTAGAATACAATGAGCAGTTCTTC. Encoded protein: CASSLEYNEQFF.

The chain recombines TRBV18 with TRBJ2-3; 9 bases map to TRBD2. The germline V gene has CDR1 KGHSH and CDR2 LQKENI. The CDR3 is 16 residues long. The V segment lost 4 bases and the J segment 1 base; nucleotides outside the gene matches: 6. CDR3 residues: CASSRGSGSGTDTQYF. As DNA, the CDR3 is TGTGCCAGCTCACGGGGTAGCGGGAGTGGCACAGATACGCAGTATTTT.